The 27 T cell receptor beta chains reported below all come from one sample, sequenced in a study of control samples from healthy donors and cancer patients. The assay was immunoSEQ multiplex PCR, and TCRdb's table has in-frame clones only and misses some. The sample has approximately 150,000 clones, roughly 95% seen once. Sequencing input: blood. These receptors were obtained from a young woman in good health.

The chain couples TRBV7-2 to TRBJ1-5, with 8 bases that match TRBD1. CDR1 SGHTA and CDR2 FQGNSA come from the germline V gene. V shed 5 bases and J 4 bases; nucleotides not matched to a gene: 7. This CDR3 is 15 amino acids long. The CDR3 DNA is TGTGCCAGCAGCCCCGGGACAGGCCCAAATCAGCCCCAGCATTTT. Translating gives CASSPGTGPNQPQHF.

This CDR3 reads CASGPIPYEQYF. In nucleotides, the CDR3 is TGTGCCAGCGGGCCAATCCCCTACGAGCAGTACTTC. The rearrangement links TRBV6-5 to TRBJ2-7; D is ambiguous. CDR1 is MNHEY, CDR2 SVGAGI, per germline. V lost 8 bases, J lost 2 bases, and 10 bases lay in between. This CDR3 spans 12 amino acids.

The chain links TRBV18 to TRBJ2-3, with D perhaps matching TRBD1 or TRBD2 (5 bases each). The CDR3 loop spans 14 amino acids. V was pared by 3 bases and J by 1 base, with 8 bases between. Germline V CDR1 and CDR2: KGHSH, LQKENI. CDR3 nucleotide sequence: TGTGCCAGCTCACCGGGGCGGGGCACAGATACGCAGTATTTT. This encodes CASSPGRGTDTQYF.

This sequence joins TRBV7-9 and TRBJ1-2; D uncertain. The CDR3 totals 16 residues. Germline lookup yields CDR1 SEHNR and CDR2 FQNEAQ (reference sequence). The germline V and J ends were trimmed by 0 bases and 8 bases, with 19 bases remaining between them. CDR3 DNA sequence: TGTGCCAGCAGCTTAGCGTGGGCAGCCGCCGAGATAGGCTACACCTTC. Translation gives CASSLAWAAAEIGYTF.

The V gene is TRBV28, the J gene TRBJ2-2; tentatively, D is TRBD1 (6 bases). Germline V gives CDR1 MDHEN, CDR2 SYDVKM. The CDR3 runs to 16 residues. V lost 6 bases, J lost 0 bases, and 14 bases lay in between. Written as DNA, the CDR3 is TGTGCCAGCAGCGCGATGGACAGCACGAACACCGGGGAGCTGTTTTTT. Protein sequence: CASSAMDSTNTGELFF.

This chain connects TRBV6-5 to TRBJ2-2; a possible D gene is TRBD1 (5 bases). The CDR3 has 13 amino acids. V lost 5 bases and J 3 bases, leaving 7 bases between the germline ends. The germline V gene has CDR1 MNHEY and CDR2 SVGAGI. For the CDR3, the DNA is TGTGCCAGCAGTCGACAGTACACCGGGGAGCTGTTTTTT. Protein product: CASSRQYTGELFF.

The chain has TRBV18 and TRBJ1-1; 7 bases line up with TRBD1. The CDR3 loop spans 14 amino acids. Losses at the gene ends were 5 bases for V and 3 bases for J; bases not matched to a gene: 6. Germline CDR1 reads KGHSH; CDR2 reads LQKENI. The CDR3 sequence is CASSSRQGDTEAFF. The CDR3, as DNA: TGTGCCAGCTCATCGAGACAGGGAGACACTGAAGCTTTCTTT.

In this sample, this clone turned up a few times. The sample carries other DNA sequences with the same CDR3. This chain connects TRBV20-1 to TRBJ2-5; D not resolved. Trimming removed 5 bases at V and 1 base at J, with 5 bases between. Germline lookup yields CDR1 DFQATT and CDR2 SNEGSKA (reference sequence). There are 11 residues in the CDR3. This CDR3 reads CSAQSQETQYF. In DNA, the CDR3 is TGCAGTGCTCAATCCCAAGAGACCCAGTACTTC.

The chain couples TRBV5-4 to TRBJ2-7; D is undetermined. Per the germline V gene, CDR1 is SGHNT and CDR2 is YYREEE (reference sequence). Trimming removed 3 bases at V and 1 base at J, with 8 bases between. This CDR3 comprises 13 residues. The CDR3 region has the DNA TGTGCCAGCAGCTACCCGGAATCCTACGAGCAGTACTTC. Residues: CASSYPESYEQYF.

The CDR3 protein is CASSLDGVAGGEGEQFF. DNA of the CDR3: TGCGCCAGCAGCTTGGACGGAGTAGCGGGAGGTGAAGGTGAGCAGTTCTTC. This chain joins TRBV5-1 and TRBJ2-1, with TRBD2 identical over 10 bases. CDR1 is SGHRS, CDR2 YFSETQ, per germline. The CDR3 spans 17 residues. The junction had 12 bases not matched to a gene; V was cut back by 0 bases and J by 9 bases.

This chain uses TRBV13 with TRBJ2-1, with 8 positions matching TRBD2. The germline V gene has CDR1 PRHDT and CDR2 FYEKMQ (reference sequence). J gave up 9 bases and V 5 bases, and 15 bases lay outside the gene matches. The CDR3 runs to 16 residues. CDR3 amino acids: CASSLRPGLVFREQFF. The CDR3 DNA follows: TGTGCCAGCAGCCTAAGACCGGGACTAGTTTTTCGTGAGCAGTTCTTC.

V is TRBV2 and J is TRBJ2-7; 7 nucleotides line up with TRBD1. Germline V gene lookup returns CDR1 SNHLY and CDR2 FYNNEI. The CDR3 spans 13 residues. V trimming: 6 bases; J trimming: 3 bases; junction bases outside the gene matches: 5. The chain's CDR3 is CASRGTARYEQYF. The CDR3 coding sequence is TGTGCCAGCAGAGGGACAGCCCGCTACGAGCAGTACTTC.

This clone was seen only a few times. The chain employs TRBV7-9 and TRBJ1-2; D unresolved. This CDR3 has 15 amino acids. Trimming cost V 8 bases and J 4 bases, with 20 bases left between them. CDR1 is SEHNR, CDR2 FQNEAQ, per germline (reference sequence). Here the CDR3 DNA reads TGTGCCAGCGACACCTGGGTTACATCATCCTATGGCTACACCTTC. The encoded protein is CASDTWVTSSYGYTF.

V is TRBV28 and J is TRBJ1-1; D is uncertain. CDR1 and CDR2 (germline): MDHEN, SYDVKM. This CDR3 spans 14 amino acids. The ends were cut back, 5 bases at V and 6 bases at J, with 16 bases in the middle. CDR3 amino acids: CASSGPKGNSEAFF. Here the CDR3 DNA reads TGTGCCAGCAGTGGCCCCAAAGGGAATTCTGAAGCTTTCTTT.

The J gene is TRBJ2-2, the V gene TRBV6-4; D may be TRBD2 (5 bases). Germline values: CDR1 MRHNA, CDR2 SNTAGT. Trimming cost V 6 bases and J 5 bases, with 16 bases left between them. The CDR3 contains 15 residues. The CDR3 loop is CASSPTPPGTGELFF. DNA for the CDR3: TGTGCCAGCAGCCCGACTCCTCCGGGAACCGGGGAGCTGTTTTTT.

The rearrangement links TRBV7-6 to TRBJ1-2; D not resolved. Between the trimmed V and J ends, which lost 2 bases and 4 bases, there was a span of 14 bases. CDR3 length equals 15 residues. Germline CDR1 SGHVS, CDR2 FNYEAQ. The CDR3 here is CASSLNPTGVYGYTF. The CDR3 nucleotides are TGTGCCAGCAGCTTAAATCCAACGGGTGTCTATGGCTACACCTTC.

CDR3 region: CASRPHTDTQYF. CDR3 DNA sequence: TGTGCCAGCAGACCACACACAGATACGCAGTATTTT. This chain uses TRBV5-8 with TRBJ2-3; D unresolved. The CDR3 contains 12 residues. CDR1 is SGHTS and CDR2 is YDEGEE in the germline V gene. V shed 5 bases and J shed 2 bases, with 6 bases lying between them.

The V call is TRBV27, the J call TRBJ2-1, with D hard to call. V lost 4 bases, J lost 2 bases, and 9 bases lay in between. The CDR3 has 14 residues. Germline V gene lookup returns CDR1 MNHEY and CDR2 SMNVEV (reference sequence). The CDR3 nucleotides read TGTGCCAGCAGTTGGGTGACTCCCTACAATGAGCAGTTCTTC. This translates into CASSWVTPYNEQFF.

The chain uses TRBV5-1 and TRBJ1-1; D possibly corresponds to TRBD1 (6 bases). The germline gives CDR1 SGHRS, CDR2 YFSETQ. The length of the CDR3 is 15 residues. With 0 bases removed from V and 1 base from J, the gap between germline ends came to 10 bases. The CDR3 DNA reads TGCGCCAGCAGCTTGGGGGACACCGCGAACACTGAAGCTTTCTTT. This translates into CASSLGDTANTEAFF.

V gene TRBV29-1 combines with J gene TRBJ1-1; no firm D call. The ends were cut back, 5 bases at V and 0 bases at J, with 13 bases in the middle. Germline V lookup: CDR1 SQVTM, CDR2 ANQGSEA. This CDR3 has 14 residues. The CDR3 loop reads CSVHLQKLNTEAFF. The CDR3 DNA follows: TGCAGCGTTCATTTACAGAAACTGAACACTGAAGCTTTCTTT.

The chain recombines TRBV7-9 with TRBJ1-5; TRBD1 matches at 8 bases. Germline V lookup: CDR1 SEHNR, CDR2 FQNEAQ (reference sequence). The CDR3 length is 12 residues. The trim removed 3 bases at V and 11 bases at J, leaving 3 bases unmatched. CDR3 sequence reads: CASSFSQGAQHF. In nucleotides, the CDR3 is TGTGCCAGCAGCTTTTCACAGGGGGCCCAGCATTTT.

The table lists this clone with a count of one. CDR3 coding DNA: TGTGCCAGCAGTGAAGATCCCGGGAACAACGTCCTGACTTTC. This sequence encodes CASSEDPGNNVLTF. The chain combines TRBV6-1 with TRBJ2-6; tentatively, D is TRBD2 (5 bases). Germline CDR1 reads MNHNS; CDR2 reads SASEGT. This CDR3 contains 14 residues. Trimming shortened V by 1 base and J by 9 bases, and 10 bases separated the two germline ends.

The genes are TRBV2 and TRBJ2-2; 7 bases match TRBD2. The length of the CDR3 is 16 residues. The trim removed 6 bases at V and 0 bases at J, leaving 7 bases unmatched. The germline CDR1 and CDR2 sequences are SNHLY and FYNNEI. The DNA of the CDR3 is TGTGCCAGCAGCGTTAGCGGGCACGCGAACACCGGGGAGCTGTTTTTT. Its protein product is CASSVSGHANTGELFF.

The V call is TRBV5-8, the J call TRBJ1-2; no reliable D call. Germline V gives CDR1 SGHTS, CDR2 YDEGEE. This CDR3 spans 17 amino acids. Trimming pared 0 bases from V and 1 base from J, leaving 16 bases between. CDR3 in DNA: TGTGCCAGCAGCTTGGAAGCTCAGTTTTTTTTTAACTATGGCTACACCTTC. Protein sequence: CASSLEAQFFFNYGYTF.

The rearrangement links TRBV10-3 to TRBJ1-3; D is ambiguous. Between the trimmed V and J ends, which lost 7 bases and 2 bases, there was a span of 9 bases. This CDR3 comprises 13 residues. Germline values: CDR1 ENHRY, CDR2 SYGVKD. The CDR3, as DNA: TGTGCCATCATAACGACCCCTGGAAACACCATATATTTT. Amino acids: CAIITTPGNTIYF.

V is TRBV29-1 and J is TRBJ2-3, with TRBD2 matching 11 bases. Trimming took 7 bases from V and 2 from J; bases not matched to a gene: 8. In germline, CDR1 is SQVTM, CDR2 ANQGSEA. The CDR3 has 15 amino acids. CDR3 sequence (DNA): TGCAGCGCTCCCGGACTAGCGGGTTACACAGATACGCAGTATTTT. It is translated as CSAPGLAGYTDTQYF.

The chain joins TRBV30 to TRBJ1-6, with 7 bases lining up with TRBD1. CDR1 is GTSNPN, CDR2 SVGIG, per germline (reference sequence). J lost 7 bases, V lost 4 bases, and 7 bases had no gene match. The CDR3 covers 14 residues. DNA for the CDR3: TGTGCCTGGACAAAAGGACAGGCGAATTCACCCCTCCACTTT. Encoded protein: CAWTKGQANSPLHF.